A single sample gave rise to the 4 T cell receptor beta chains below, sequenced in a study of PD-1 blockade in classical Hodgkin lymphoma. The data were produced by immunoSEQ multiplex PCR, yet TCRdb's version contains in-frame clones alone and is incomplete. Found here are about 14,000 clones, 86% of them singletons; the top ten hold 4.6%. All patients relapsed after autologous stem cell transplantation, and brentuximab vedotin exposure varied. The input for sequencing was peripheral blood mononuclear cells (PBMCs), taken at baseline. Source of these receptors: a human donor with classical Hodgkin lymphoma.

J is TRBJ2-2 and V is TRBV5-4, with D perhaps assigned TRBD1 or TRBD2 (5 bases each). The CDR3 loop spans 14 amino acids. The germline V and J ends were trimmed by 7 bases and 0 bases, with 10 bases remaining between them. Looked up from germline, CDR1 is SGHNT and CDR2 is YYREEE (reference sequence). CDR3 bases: TGTGCCAGCTCCGGGACGGCGAACACCGGGGAGCTGTTTTTT. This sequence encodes CASSGTANTGELFF.

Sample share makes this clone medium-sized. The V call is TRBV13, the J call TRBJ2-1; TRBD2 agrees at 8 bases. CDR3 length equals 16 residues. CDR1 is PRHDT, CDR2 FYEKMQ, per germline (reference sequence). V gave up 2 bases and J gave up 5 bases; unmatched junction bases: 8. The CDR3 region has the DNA TGTGCCAGCAGCTTAACGCTAGCGGGTTGGGACAATGAGCAGTTCTTC. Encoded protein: CASSLTLAGWDNEQFF.

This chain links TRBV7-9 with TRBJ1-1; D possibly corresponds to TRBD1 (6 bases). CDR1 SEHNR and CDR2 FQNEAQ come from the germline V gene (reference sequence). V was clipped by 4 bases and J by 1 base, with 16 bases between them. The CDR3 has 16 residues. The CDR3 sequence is CASSSLPGQRNTEAFF. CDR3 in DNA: TGTGCCAGCAGCTCCCTCCCGGGACAACGGAACACTGAAGCTTTCTTT.

The CDR3 region has the DNA TGTGCTAGTGGCCCTTTGATGGGGTATCAGCCCCAGCATTTT. Its translation is CASGPLMGYQPQHF. The chain uses TRBV12-5 and TRBJ1-5; D is ambiguous. Trimming took 6 bases from V and 5 from J, leaving 14 bases between them. The CDR3 has 14 amino acids. Germline CDR1 reads LGHNT; CDR2 reads FRNRAP.